The 12 T cell receptor beta chains listed next were all sequenced from one sample in a study of cytomegalovirus exposure and HLA in healthy donors. Researchers ran the PCR with 60 Vbeta and 13 Jbeta primers. The repertoire was sequenced with immunoSEQ multiplex PCR; TCRdb's copy has only in-frame clones and lacks some. The sample has over 100,000 clones; approximately 8.9% are singletons. Sequenced material: PBMCs. The receptors derive from a woman aged 40 to 50 in good health and CMV-seropositive.

This clone was detected only a few times. The genes are TRBV19 and TRBJ1-4; D unresolved. CDR1 LNHDA and CDR2 SQIVND come from the germline V gene (reference sequence). Trimming stripped 4 bases from V and 5 bases from J, with 14 bases between. The CDR3 has 15 amino acids. The CDR3 spells CASSTLRTGNEKLFF. DNA for the CDR3: TGTGCCAGTAGTACCCTACGGACGGGGAATGAAAAACTGTTTTTT.

This clone was picked up a small number of times. This chain links TRBV5-1 with TRBJ1-4; D remains unclear. The CDR3 is 13 residues long. Germline lookup yields CDR1 SGHRS and CDR2 YFSETQ. Trimming took 1 base from V and 8 from J, leaving 9 bases between them. CDR3 in DNA: TGCGCCAGCAGCTTGTATGAGGGAGAAAAACTGTTTTTT. It encodes CASSLYEGEKLFF.

V gene TRBV7-6 combines with J gene TRBJ1-1; D is unresolved. Trimming removed 4 bases from V and 0 bases from J, with 12 bases in between. Germline assignment: CDR1 SGHVS and CDR2 FNYEAQ. This CDR3 is built from 15 residues. This CDR3 is CASSSEPGLNTEAFF. CDR3 in DNA: TGTGCCAGCAGCTCAGAGCCGGGATTGAACACTGAAGCTTTCTTT.

The chain joins TRBV5-1 to TRBJ2-3; weak D call: TRBD1 (6 bases). V was clipped by 6 bases and J by 6 bases, with 8 bases between them. This CDR3 contains 11 residues. The germline V gene has CDR1 SGHRS and CDR2 YFSETQ. CDR3 sequence: CASTGEDTQYF. In DNA form, the CDR3 reads TGCGCCAGCACAGGGGAGGATACGCAGTATTTT.

This clone was detected a few times. The chain has TRBV2 and TRBJ1-2; D possibly corresponds to TRBD1 (5 bases). V was clipped by 4 bases and J by 7 bases, with 16 bases between them. The CDR3 consists of 14 residues. From germline, CDR1 is SNHLY and CDR2 FYNNEI. In DNA form, the CDR3 reads TGTGCCAGCAGTGCAGGGTCAGCAAACGGTGGCTACACCTTC. Encoded protein: CASSAGSANGGYTF.

This clone was observed many times. The chain couples TRBV5-8 to TRBJ1-1; D call uncertain. Germline V gene lookup returns CDR1 SGHTS and CDR2 YDEGEE. The length of the CDR3 is 14 residues. Trimming cost V 4 bases and J 1 base, with 11 bases left between them. The CDR3 bases are TGTGCCAGCAGCCAAAGGGCGGGGAACACTGAAGCTTTCTTT. Residues: CASSQRAGNTEAFF.

This clone was detected a few times. J is TRBJ1-1 and V is TRBV4-1; TRBD1 is a possible D gene (6 bases). This CDR3 spans 15 amino acids. Germline V gene sequence: CDR1 MGHRA, CDR2 YSYEKL. Trimming stripped 4 bases from V and 0 bases from J, with 12 bases between. CDR3 coding DNA: TGCGCCAGCAGCCTAGGGACATTTATGAACACTGAAGCTTTCTTT. This sequence encodes CASSLGTFMNTEAFF.

The CDR3 is CASSQPDSSYGYTF. Here the CDR3 DNA reads TGCGCCAGCAGCCAACCGGACAGCTCCTATGGCTACACCTTC. V gene TRBV4-1 combines with J gene TRBJ1-2, with D tentatively TRBD1 (6 bases). V was pared by 2 bases and J by 4 bases, with 11 bases between. Germline V gives CDR1 MGHRA, CDR2 YSYEKL. This CDR3 region has 14 residues.

This clone was recorded a few times. The rearrangement uses TRBV6-5 and TRBJ2-2; no definite D call. The germline CDR1 and CDR2 sequences are MNHEY and SVGAGI. Trimming cost V 4 bases and J 6 bases, with 6 bases left between them. The CDR3 contains 12 residues. The CDR3 protein is CASSFYPGELFF. CDR3 bases: TGTGCCAGCAGTTTTTATCCCGGGGAGCTGTTTTTT.

V is TRBV2 and J is TRBJ1-2, with D possibly matching TRBD1 (5 bases). With 8 bases removed from V and 8 bases from J, the gap between germline ends came to 18 bases. Looked up from germline, CDR1 is SNHLY and CDR2 is FYNNEI. This CDR3 is 13 amino acids long. CDR3 DNA sequence: TGTGCCAGCGACCGCAGGGCCCCGATGGGCTACACCTTC. This encodes CASDRRAPMGYTF.

This clone was recorded a few times. The chain is built from TRBV2 and TRBJ1-2, with D possibly TRBD1 on 5 matching bases. V lost 5 bases and J lost 0, with 10 bases in between. The CDR3 extends over 14 amino acids. Germline V gene sequence: CDR1 SNHLY, CDR2 FYNNEI. The CDR3 region has the DNA TGTGCCAGCAGTCGACAGCTAGCTAACTATGGCTACACCTTC. Protein sequence: CASSRQLANYGYTF.

There are a few counts of this clone. The rearrangement links TRBV19 to TRBJ2-5, with TRBD1 matching 12 bases. CDR3 length: 16 residues. Germline lookup yields CDR1 LNHDA and CDR2 SQIVND (reference sequence). Losses at the gene ends were 3 bases for V and 5 bases for J; bases not matched to a gene: 7. CDR3: CASSIRGTGGRETQYF. For the CDR3, the DNA is TGTGCCAGTAGTATCCGCGGGACAGGGGGCCGGGAGACCCAGTACTTC.